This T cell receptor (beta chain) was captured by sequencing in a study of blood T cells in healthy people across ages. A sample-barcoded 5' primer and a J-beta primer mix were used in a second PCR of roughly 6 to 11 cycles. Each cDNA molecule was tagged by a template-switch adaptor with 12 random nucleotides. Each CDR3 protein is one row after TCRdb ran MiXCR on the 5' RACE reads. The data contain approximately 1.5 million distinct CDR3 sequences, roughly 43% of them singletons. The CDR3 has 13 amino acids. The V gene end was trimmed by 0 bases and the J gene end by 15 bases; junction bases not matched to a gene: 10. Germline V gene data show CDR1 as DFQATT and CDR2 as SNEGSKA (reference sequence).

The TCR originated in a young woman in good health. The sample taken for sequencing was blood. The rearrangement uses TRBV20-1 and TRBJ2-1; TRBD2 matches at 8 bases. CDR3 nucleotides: TGCAGTGCTAGAGAGGGGATAGCGGGGATGCGGTTCTTC. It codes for CSAREGIAGMRFF.